This T cell receptor (beta chain) came from a study of blood T cell repertoires in COVID-19. Produced via immunoSEQ multiplex PCR; TCRdb's table is partial and in-frame only. The sample has about 200,000 clones; 88% are singletons. The germline CDR1 and CDR2 sequences are SGHKS and YYEKEE (reference sequence). The CDR3 sequence is 15 residues long. Trimming took off 7 bases at V and 2 bases at J, with 17 bases between the two ends. The rearrangement uses TRBV5-5 and TRBJ2-3; D might be TRBD2 (6 bases). The sample was peripheral blood. The receptor comes from a human donor in a cohort sampled during active COVID-19. The CDR3 sequence is CASSTLGGPTDTQYF. CDR3 sequence (DNA): TGTGCCAGCTCCACCTTGGGGGGTCCCACAGATACGCAGTATTTT.